This TCR beta chain was observed in a study of shared clonotypes between healthy human individuals. The wider study: The donor pool was made up of two women and three men aged 18 to 49. Each donor's CD8 memory used one plate, CD8 naive two, each CD4 subset three.

Original handling: With immunoSEQ giving junction-only sequences and no quality scores, filtering differed. This table comes from immunoSEQ multiplex PCR, and its TCRdb copy is limited to in-frame clones, with some not included. The V and J calls and clone size come from that table; D and trimming were worked out from the DNA. The sample contains around 1.5 million clones, approximately 98% of which appear only once. Free of recent acute infections or vaccinations, the donors were healthy HIV-negative adults. Trimming took 3 bases from V and 9 from J, leaving 19 bases between them. The germline V gene has CDR1 SNHLY and CDR2 FYNNEI. The CDR3 extends over 15 amino acids.

V usage is TRBV2 and J usage is TRBJ2-3; D might be TRBD1 or TRBD2, each matching 5 bases. Sequenced: naive CD4+ T cells sorted from blood. Subset specified: CD45RA+ positively selected. The sequence was obtained from a man between 25 and 39 years old in good health. The CDR3 is CASSDLGVDRDTQYF. The CDR3, as DNA: TGTGCCAGCAGTGATTTGGGGGTCGACCGGGACACGCAGTATTTT.